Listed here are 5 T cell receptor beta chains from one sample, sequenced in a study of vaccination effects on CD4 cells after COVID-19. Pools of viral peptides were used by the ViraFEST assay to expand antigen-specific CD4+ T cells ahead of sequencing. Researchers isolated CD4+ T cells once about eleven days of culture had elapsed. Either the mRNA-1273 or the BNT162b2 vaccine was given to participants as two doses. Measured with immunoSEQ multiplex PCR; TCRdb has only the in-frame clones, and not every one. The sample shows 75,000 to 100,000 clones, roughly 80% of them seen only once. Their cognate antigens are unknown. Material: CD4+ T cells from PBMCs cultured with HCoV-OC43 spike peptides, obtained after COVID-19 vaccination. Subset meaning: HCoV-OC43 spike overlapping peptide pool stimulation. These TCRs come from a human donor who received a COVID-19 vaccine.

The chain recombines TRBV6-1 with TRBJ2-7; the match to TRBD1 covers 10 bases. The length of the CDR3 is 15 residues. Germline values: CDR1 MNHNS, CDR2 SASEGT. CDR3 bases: TGTGCCTGCAGGGAAGAGACCGGGACAGGGGCCAAGCAGTACGTC. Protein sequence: CACREETGTGAKQYV.

The CDR3 nucleotides read TGTGCCAGCAGATACAGAGAGACCCAGTACTTC. It encodes CASRYRETQYF. This sequence joins TRBV3-1 (or the pseudogene TRBV3-2) and TRBJ2-5; D is unclear. CDR1 and CDR2 (germline): LGHDT, YNNKEL (reference sequence). V was trimmed by 6 bases and J by 4 bases, leaving 6 bases between them. This CDR3 has 11 amino acids.

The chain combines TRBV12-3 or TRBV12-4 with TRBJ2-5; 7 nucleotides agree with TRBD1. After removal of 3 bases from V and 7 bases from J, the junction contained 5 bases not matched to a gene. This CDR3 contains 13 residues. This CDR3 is CASSFGQVGTQYF. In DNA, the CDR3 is TGTGCCAGCAGTTTCGGACAGGTTGGGACCCAGTACTTC.

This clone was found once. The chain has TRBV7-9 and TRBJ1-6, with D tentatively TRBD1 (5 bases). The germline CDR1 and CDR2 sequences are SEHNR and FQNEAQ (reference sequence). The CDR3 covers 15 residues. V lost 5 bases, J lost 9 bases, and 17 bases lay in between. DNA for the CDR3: TGTGCCAGCAGCCCTGGGGCGGGTTCGGGTTCACCCCTCCACTTT. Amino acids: CASSPGAGSGSPLHF.

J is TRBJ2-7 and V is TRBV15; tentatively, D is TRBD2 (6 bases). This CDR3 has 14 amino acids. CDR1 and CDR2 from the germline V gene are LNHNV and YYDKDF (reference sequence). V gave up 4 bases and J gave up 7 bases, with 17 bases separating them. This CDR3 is CATSKAGPVYEQYV. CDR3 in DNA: TGTGCCACCAGCAAGGCGGGACCCGTCTATGAGCAGTACGTC.